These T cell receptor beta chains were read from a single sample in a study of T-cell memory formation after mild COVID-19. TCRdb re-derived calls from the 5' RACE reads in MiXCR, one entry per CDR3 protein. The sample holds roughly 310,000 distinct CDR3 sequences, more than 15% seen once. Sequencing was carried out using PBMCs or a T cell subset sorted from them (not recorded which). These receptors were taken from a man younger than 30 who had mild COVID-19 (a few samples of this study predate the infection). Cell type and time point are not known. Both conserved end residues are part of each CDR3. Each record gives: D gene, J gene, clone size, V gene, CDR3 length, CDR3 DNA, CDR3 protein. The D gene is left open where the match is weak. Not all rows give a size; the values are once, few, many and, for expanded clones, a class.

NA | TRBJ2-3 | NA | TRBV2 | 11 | TGTGCCAGCAGTTTGATAGATACGCAGTATTTT | CASSLIDTQYF
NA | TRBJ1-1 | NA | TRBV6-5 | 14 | TGTGCCAGCAGTTACATGGGCTTGGGGACTGAAGCTTTCTTT | CASSYMGLGTEAFF
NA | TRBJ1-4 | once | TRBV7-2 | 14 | TGTGCCAGCAGCTTAGGGCAGGCTCCTGAAAAACTGTTTTTT | CASSLGQAPEKLFF
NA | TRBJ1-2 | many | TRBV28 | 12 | TGTGCCAGCAGTTTTGGGGGTTATGGCTACACCTTC | CASSFGGYGYTF
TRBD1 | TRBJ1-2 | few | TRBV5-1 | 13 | TGCGCCAGCAGCGCAGGGGGTATTTATGGCTACACCTTC | CASSAGGIYGYTF
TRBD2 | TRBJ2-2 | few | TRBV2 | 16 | TGTGCCAGCAGTGAGATTGGCGGGGGGAACACCGGGGAGCTGTTTTTT | CASSEIGGGNTGELFF
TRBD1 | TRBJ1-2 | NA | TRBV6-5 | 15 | TGTGCCAGCAGTTACTCAGGACAGGGCTTCCTAGGCTACACCTTC | CASSYSGQGFLGYTF
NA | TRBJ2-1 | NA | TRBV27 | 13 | TGTGCCAGTACGGGGACAATATACAATGAGCAGTTCTTC | CASTGTIYNEQFF
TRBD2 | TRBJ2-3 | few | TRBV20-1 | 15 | TGCAGTGCTAGAGATCTAGGACTAGCTAGAGATACGCAGTATTTT | CSARDLGLARDTQYF
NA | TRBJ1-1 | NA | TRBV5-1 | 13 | TGCGCCAGCAGCTTTCCCCCGAACACTGAAGCTTTCTTT | CASSFPPNTEAFF
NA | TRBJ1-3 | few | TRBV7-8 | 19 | TGTGCCAGCAGTGTAGTCGCCATGGCCGAGGCCTTCTCTGGAAACACCATATATTTT | CASSVVAMAEAFSGNTIYF
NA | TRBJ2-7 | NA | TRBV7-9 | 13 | TGTGCCAGCAGCTTTGGCAGTTCCTACGAGCAGTACTTC | CASSFGSSYEQYF
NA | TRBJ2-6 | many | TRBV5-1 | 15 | TGCGCCAGCAGCTCACAGAGGTCTGGGGCCAACGTCCTGACTTTC | CASSSQRSGANVLTF
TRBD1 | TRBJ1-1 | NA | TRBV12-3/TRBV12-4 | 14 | TGTGCCAGCAGTCAACAGGGGCTGAGCACTGAAGCTTTCTTT | CASSQQGLSTEAFF